This passage covers 12 T cell receptor beta chains from one sample sequenced in a study of T cell repertoires in cytomegalovirus infection. Via MiXCR, TCRdb re-called the reads, giving one row per CDR3 protein. The data contain fewer than 550,000 distinct CDR3 sequences, roughly 12% of them singletons. Sequencing was done on a sample of PBMCs. Receptors originate from a human donor in good health (CMV status not recorded). Some clones in this sample may be carry-over from other donors' samples.

This clonotype was recorded many times. The rearrangement links TRBV7-9 to TRBJ2-1; TRBD2 matches at 13 bases. Germline-derived CDR1 and CDR2 are SEHNR and FQNEAQ (reference sequence). This CDR3 contains 16 residues. Trimming at V came to 6 bases and at J to 5 bases, leaving 7 bases not matched to a gene. CDR3 amino acids: CASSLPLAGGHNEQFF. In DNA form, the CDR3 reads TGTGCCAGCAGTTTACCACTAGCGGGAGGGCACAATGAGCAGTTCTTC.

This clonotype was detected many times. This sequence joins TRBV7-2 and TRBJ2-7; 7 nucleotides agree with TRBD1. CDR3 size: 15 residues. Germline V gives CDR1 SGHTA, CDR2 FQGNSA. Unmatched junction bases numbered 10, after V lost 4 bases and J lost 4 bases. CDR3 coding DNA: TGTGCCAGCAGCTCGCAATGGGACAGCGCTTACGAGCAGTACTTC. This translates into CASSSQWDSAYEQYF.

There are many counts of this clonotype. The chain links TRBV20-1 to TRBJ2-3; D is possibly TRBD2 (6 bases). Germline-derived CDR1 and CDR2 are DFQATT and SNEGSKA (reference sequence). CDR3 length: 14 amino acids. Trimming removed 2 bases from V and 2 bases from J, with 11 bases in between. CDR3 loop: CSARRDFFTDTQYF. CDR3 coding DNA: TGCAGTGCTAGAAGGGACTTCTTCACAGATACGCAGTATTTT.

The table lists this clonotype with many counts. CDR3 sequence reads: CASPRTGASGRSYEQYF. In DNA, the CDR3 is TGTGCCAGCCCCAGAACCGGGGCTAGCGGGAGGTCCTACGAGCAGTACTTC. The rearrangement links TRBV7-3 to TRBJ2-7, with TRBD2 matching over 11 bases. Per germline, CDR1 SGHTA and CDR2 FQGTGA. The CDR3 covers 17 residues. V shed 8 bases and J 1 base; nucleotides not matched to a gene: 13.

This clonotype was observed many times. The chain recombines TRBV6-1 with TRBJ2-1; D not certain. In germline, CDR1 is MNHNS, CDR2 SASEGT. Trimming took off 1 base at V and 9 bases at J, with 4 bases between the two ends. This CDR3 has 11 amino acids. Written as DNA, the CDR3 is TGTGCCAGCAGTGAAGGAGGTGAGCAGTTCTTC. Translating it yields CASSEGGEQFF.

The J gene is TRBJ2-3, the V gene TRBV12-3 or TRBV12-4; 8 bases are a match to TRBD2. The V segment lost 3 bases and the J segment 5 bases; nucleotides outside the gene matches: 7. This CDR3 spans 15 amino acids. The CDR3 loop is CASSFSGNVVDTQYF. The CDR3 DNA follows: TGTGCCAGCAGTTTTAGCGGGAACGTCGTAGATACGCAGTATTTT.

The chain is built from TRBV2 and TRBJ1-5; TRBD1 matches at 7 bases. The trim removed 8 bases at V and 8 bases at J, leaving 15 bases unmatched. This CDR3 has 15 amino acids. The germline V gene encodes CDR1 SNHLY and CDR2 FYNNEI. CDR3 region: CASRVGQEGSKPQHF. The CDR3 nucleotides read TGTGCCAGCCGAGTAGGACAGGAGGGGAGCAAGCCCCAGCATTTT.

This clonotype was picked up a small number of times. The V call is TRBV5-1, the J call TRBJ1-2, with a tentative D call TRBD1 (6 bases). This CDR3 has 16 residues. V was cut by 4 bases and J by 2 bases, with 18 bases left in between. The germline gives CDR1 SGHRS, CDR2 YFSETQ. CDR3 in amino acids: CASSQRQAQHNYGYTF. The CDR3 DNA reads TGCGCCAGCAGCCAAAGACAGGCGCAACACAACTATGGCTACACCTTC.

The CDR3 DNA reads as TGTGCCAGTAGTTGGGGGGGACAGGGGCCAGAGGATACGCAGTATTTT. Translated: CASSWGGQGPEDTQYF. The chain couples TRBV19 to TRBJ2-3, with TRBD1 matching 10 bases. The CDR3 sequence is 16 residues long. The germline gives CDR1 LNHDA, CDR2 SQIVND (reference sequence). V gave up 5 bases and J gave up 6 bases; unmatched junction bases: 11.

This clonotype turned up a few times. The chain combines TRBV5-1 with TRBJ2-7; perhaps TRBD1 as D (5 bases). V lost 0 bases and J lost 9, with 16 bases in between. CDR1 is SGHRS, CDR2 YFSETQ, per germline. CDR3 length equals 14 residues. The CDR3 is CASSLGSLTQGQYF. The CDR3 nucleotides read TGCGCCAGCAGCTTGGGGAGCCTAACCCAGGGGCAGTACTTC.

The chain recombines TRBV4-2 with TRBJ1-6; the D gene is possibly TRBD1 (5 bases). Trimming pared 3 bases from V and 6 bases from J, leaving 15 bases between. Per the germline V gene, CDR1 is LGHNA and CDR2 is YNFKEQ. The CDR3 has 16 amino acids. CDR3 region: CASSQKMGDGNSPLHF. CDR3 nucleotides: TGTGCCAGCAGCCAGAAGATGGGGGACGGTAATTCACCCCTCCACTTT.

A few counts support this clonotype. The chain employs TRBV19 and TRBJ1-1; D remains unclear. CDR1 and CDR2 from the germline V gene are LNHDA and SQIVND (reference sequence). Deletions cut 3 bases from V and 4 bases from J, with 12 bases between. The CDR3 is 14 amino acids. The CDR3 bases are TGTGCCAGTAGTATCAGTAGAGTGGGCACTGAAGCTTTCTTT. Protein sequence: CASSISRVGTEAFF.